These T cell receptor beta chains were read from a single sample in a study of radiation and T cells in renal cell carcinoma. Data came from immunoSEQ multiplex PCR; TCRdb stores just in-frame clones and leaves some out. The sample holds about 140,000 clones, approximately 87% seen once. The sample was blood, taken from a patient whose treatment included radiotherapy and nephrectomy. Receptors originate from a woman in her forties or fifties with renal cell carcinoma. CDR3s include the opening cysteine and the closing phenylalanine or tryptophan. A D gene is named only where the DNA matches it firmly. Only part of the rows carry a size: once, few, many, or a class if the clone is expanded.

clone size: once
V gene: TRBV29-1
CDR3 length: 16
J gene: TRBJ2-1
D gene: NA
CDR3 protein: CSVGGDRIRSYNEQFF
CDR3 DNA: TGCAGCGTGGGGGGGGACAGGATCCGCTCCTACAATGAGCAGTTCTTC

clone size: NA
V gene: TRBV2
CDR3 length: 11
J gene: TRBJ2-7
D gene: NA
CDR3 protein: CASRYSEEQYF
CDR3 DNA: TGTGCCAGCAGGTACTCGGAAGAGCAGTACTTC

clone size: NA
V gene: TRBV7-9
CDR3 length: 13
J gene: TRBJ1-2
D gene: NA
CDR3 protein: CASSLSGTDGYTF
CDR3 DNA: TGTGCCAGCAGCTTATCCGGTACGGATGGCTACACCTTC

clone size: NA
V gene: TRBV7-2
CDR3 length: 14
J gene: TRBJ2-7
D gene: TRBD2
CDR3 protein: CASSLSGSSYEQYF
CDR3 DNA: TGTGCCAGCAGCCTTAGCGGGAGCTCCTACGAGCAGTACTTC

clone size: few
V gene: TRBV19
CDR3 length: 14
J gene: TRBJ2-1
D gene: NA
CDR3 protein: CASKGPRFRDEQFF
CDR3 DNA: TGTGCCAGTAAAGGTCCTAGGTTTAGGGATGAGCAGTTCTTC

clone size: NA
V gene: TRBV4-1
CDR3 length: 14
J gene: TRBJ1-4
D gene: TRBD1
CDR3 protein: CASSDNRGESKLFF
CDR3 DNA: TGCGCCAGCAGCGACAACAGGGGGGAGTCAAAACTGTTTTTT

clone size: NA
V gene: TRBV6-1
CDR3 length: 13
J gene: TRBJ1-2
D gene: NA
CDR3 protein: CASSLNGNYGYTF
CDR3 DNA: TGTGCCAGCTCCCTTAACGGTAACTATGGCTACACCTTC

clone size: NA
V gene: TRBV30
CDR3 length: 13
J gene: TRBJ2-7
D gene: NA
CDR3 protein: CAWSATGPYEQYF
CDR3 DNA: TGTGCCTGGAGTGCTACGGGCCCCTACGAGCAGTACTTC

clone size: NA
V gene: TRBV11-3
CDR3 length: 16
J gene: TRBJ2-2
D gene: NA
CDR3 protein: CASSPEIARGAGELFF
CDR3 DNA: TGTGCCAGCAGCCCCGAAATCGCTAGAGGGGCCGGGGAGCTGTTTTTT

clone size: NA
V gene: TRBV2
CDR3 length: 10
J gene: TRBJ2-5
D gene: NA
CDR3 protein: CASSGETQYF
CDR3 DNA: TGTGCCAGCAGTGGCGAGACCCAGTACTTC

clone size: NA
V gene: TRBV21-1
CDR3 length: 17
J gene: TRBJ2-7
D gene: NA
CDR3 protein: CASSLSLGGQVSYEQYF
CDR3 DNA: TGTGCCAGCAGCCTTAGCCTGGGGGGACAGGTCTCCTACGAGCAGTACTTC

clone size: NA
V gene: TRBV6-5
CDR3 length: 15
J gene: TRBJ2-2
D gene: NA
CDR3 protein: CASSRSSGYTGELFF
CDR3 DNA: TGTGCCAGCAGCCGATCAAGCGGGTACACCGGGGAGCTGTTTTTT

clone size: NA
V gene: TRBV6-5
CDR3 length: 13
J gene: TRBJ1-5
D gene: NA
CDR3 protein: CASSYSKRGPQHF
CDR3 DNA: TGTGCCAGCAGTTACTCTAAGAGAGGGCCCCAGCATTTT

clone size: NA
V gene: TRBV10-3
CDR3 length: 15
J gene: TRBJ1-6
D gene: NA
CDR3 protein: CAISTRETGNSPLHF
CDR3 DNA: TGTGCCATCAGCACCCGGGAGACGGGGAATTCACCCCTCCACTTT

clone size: NA
V gene: TRBV5-4
CDR3 length: 16
J gene: TRBJ1-3
D gene: TRBD1
CDR3 protein: CASRPTGGNAGNTIYF
CDR3 DNA: TGTGCCAGCAGACCGACAGGGGGCAATGCTGGAAACACCATATATTTT

clone size: NA
V gene: TRBV9
CDR3 length: 13
J gene: TRBJ1-5
D gene: NA
CDR3 protein: CASSAGGMEPQHF
CDR3 DNA: TGTGCCAGCAGCGCGGGGGGTATGGAGCCCCAGCATTTT

clone size: NA
V gene: TRBV5-1
CDR3 length: 13
J gene: TRBJ1-4
D gene: NA
CDR3 protein: CASSSGNLEKLFF
CDR3 DNA: TGCGCCAGCAGCTCGGGCAATCTTGAAAAACTGTTTTTT

clone size: NA
V gene: TRBV5-6
CDR3 length: 14
J gene: TRBJ2-3
D gene: TRBD2
CDR3 protein: CASSLAGGGYTQYF
CDR3 DNA: TGTGCCAGCAGCTTAGCGGGGGGCGGGTATACGCAGTATTTT

clone size: NA
V gene: TRBV30
CDR3 length: 14
J gene: TRBJ2-7
D gene: NA
CDR3 protein: CAWSATPQRYEQYF
CDR3 DNA: TGTGCCTGGAGTGCCACCCCACAAAGATACGAGCAGTACTTC

clone size: NA
V gene: TRBV7-2
CDR3 length: 14
J gene: TRBJ2-7
D gene: NA
CDR3 protein: CASSLGGVGYEQYF
CDR3 DNA: TGTGCCAGCAGCTTAGGCGGAGTTGGGTACGAGCAGTACTTC

clone size: once
V gene: TRBV7-6
CDR3 length: 13
J gene: TRBJ2-7
D gene: TRBD1
CDR3 protein: CASSRDRDYEQYF
CDR3 DNA: TGTGCCAGCAGCCGAGACAGGGATTACGAGCAGTACTTC

clone size: few
V gene: TRBV19
CDR3 length: 15
J gene: TRBJ1-1
D gene: TRBD1
CDR3 protein: CASKISDRRNTEAFF
CDR3 DNA: TGTGCCAGTAAGATATCGGACAGGCGGAACACTGAAGCTTTCTTT

clone size: NA
V gene: TRBV6-5
CDR3 length: 14
J gene: TRBJ1-1
D gene: TRBD1
CDR3 protein: CASNKQGARTEAFF
CDR3 DNA: TGTGCCAGCAACAAACAGGGGGCGAGGACTGAAGCTTTCTTT